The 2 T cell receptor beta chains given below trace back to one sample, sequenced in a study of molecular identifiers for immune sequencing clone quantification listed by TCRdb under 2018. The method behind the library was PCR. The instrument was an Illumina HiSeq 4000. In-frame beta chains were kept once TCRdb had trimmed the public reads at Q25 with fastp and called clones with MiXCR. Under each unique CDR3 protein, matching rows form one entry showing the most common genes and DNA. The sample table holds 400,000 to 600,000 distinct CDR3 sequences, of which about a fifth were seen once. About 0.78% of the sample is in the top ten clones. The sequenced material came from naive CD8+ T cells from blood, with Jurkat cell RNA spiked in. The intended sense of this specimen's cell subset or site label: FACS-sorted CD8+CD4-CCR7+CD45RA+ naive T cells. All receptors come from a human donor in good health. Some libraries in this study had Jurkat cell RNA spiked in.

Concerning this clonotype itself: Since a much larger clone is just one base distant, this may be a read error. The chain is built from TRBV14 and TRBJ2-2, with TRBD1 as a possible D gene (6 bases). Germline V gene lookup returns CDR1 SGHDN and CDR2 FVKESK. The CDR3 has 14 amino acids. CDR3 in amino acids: CASGQFQGTGELFF. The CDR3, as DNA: TGTGCCAGCGGCCAATTTCAGGGGACCGGGGAGCTGTTTTTT.

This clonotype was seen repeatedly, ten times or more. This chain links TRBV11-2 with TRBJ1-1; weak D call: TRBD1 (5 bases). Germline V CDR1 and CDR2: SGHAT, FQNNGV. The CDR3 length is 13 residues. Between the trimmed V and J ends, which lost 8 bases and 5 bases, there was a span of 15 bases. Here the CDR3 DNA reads TGTGCCAGCGGGTCAGGGCGAGGGACTGAAGCTTTCTTT. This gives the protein CASGSGRGTEAFF.